Listed here are 22 T cell receptor beta chains from one sample, sequenced in a study of T cells expressing NK-cell markers. Following a re-call of the 5' RACE reads, TCRdb has one entry per CDR3 protein and lacks DNA. Its table lists 250,000 or so distinct CDR3 sequences. The specimen sequenced was blood T cells: a sorted CD56 or NKG2C T cell subset, CD4+ or CD8+ T cells, or bulk PBMC T cells (not recorded which). The receptors come from a woman aged 18 to 75 in good health.

The chain recombines TRBV3-1 with TRBJ2-1; the TRBD1 assignment by TCRdb is unverifiable without DNA. The CDR3 consists of 13 residues. Germline assignment: CDR1 LGHDT and CDR2 YNNKEL (reference sequence). The CDR3 reads CASSRGLLDEQFF.

V and J are TRBV7-9 and TRBJ1-5; TCRdb's assignment of TRBD1 cannot be checked, as there is no DNA. Germline V gives CDR1 SEHNR, CDR2 FQNEAQ (reference sequence). The CDR3 loop spans 15 amino acids. CDR3: CASSADRTDNQPQHF.

This rearrangement joins TRBV12-3 or TRBV12-4 to TRBJ1-1. The CDR3 runs to 16 residues. This chain's CDR3 is CASSFGGGTMDTEAFF.

The CDR3 reads CASSSEGTITDTQYF. The gene calls are TRBV7-9 and TRBJ2-3; no DNA is available, so the TRBD2 call from TCRdb remains unchecked. This CDR3 contains 15 residues. Germline lookup yields CDR1 SEHNR and CDR2 FQNEAQ (reference sequence).

The J gene is TRBJ2-1, the V gene TRBV7-9; the TRBD1 assignment by TCRdb is unverifiable without DNA. CDR1 is SEHNR and CDR2 is FQNEAQ in the germline V gene (reference sequence). CDR3 length: 16 amino acids. The CDR3 protein is CASSFSGRPSYNEQFF. The full variable domain, rest sourced from reference TRBV7-9 and TRBJ2-1, is DTGVSQNPRHKITKRGQNVTFRCDPISEHNRLYWYRQTLGQGPEFLTYFQNEAQLEKSRLLSDRFSAERPKGSFSTLEIQRTEQGDSAMYLCASSFSGRPSYNEQFFGPGTRLTVL.

The CDR3 protein is CATSRDLAGIGEKLFF. V gene TRBV15 combines with J gene TRBJ1-4; absent DNA, TCRdb's TRBD1 call cannot be checked. The CDR3 loop spans 16 amino acids. The V gene's germline CDR1 is LNHNV and CDR2 YYDKDF (reference sequence). The full variable domain, rest sourced from reference TRBV15 and TRBJ1-4, is DAMVIQNPRYQVTQFGKPVTLSCSQTLNHNVMYWYQQKSSQAPKLLFHYYDKDFNNEADTPDNFQSRRPNTSFCFLDIRSPGLGDTAMYLCATSRDLAGIGEKLFFGSGTQLSVL.

The chain carries TRBV18 and TRBJ1-5. From germline, CDR1 is KGHSH and CDR2 LQKENI. The CDR3 runs 14 residues. The CDR3 loop reads CASSPLEVVQPQHF.

This sequence joins TRBV18 and TRBJ2-1; TCRdb designates TRBD1, a call that cannot be tested without DNA. CDR1 is KGHSH, CDR2 LQKENI, per germline. The CDR3 totals 17 residues. The CDR3 loop reads CASSPRRGTGVYNEQFF.

The chain employs TRBV3-1 and TRBJ1-1; the TCRdb D gene call, TRBD1, has no DNA to confirm it. Germline lookup yields CDR1 LGHDT and CDR2 YNNKEL (reference sequence). The CDR3 has 15 residues. The CDR3 loop reads CASSLSGGANTEAFF.

J is TRBJ1-1 and V is TRBV7-2; as DNA is missing, the TRBD1 call by TCRdb cannot be tested. Germline V CDR1 and CDR2: SGHTA, FQGNSA. This CDR3 has 15 amino acids. CDR3 loop: CASSHKQGANTEAFF. The complete variable domain, with remaining parts taken from reference TRBV7-2 and TRBJ1-1, reads GAGVSQSPSNKVTEKGKDVELRCDPISGHTALYWYRQSLGQGLEFLIYFQGNSAPDKSGLPSDRFSAERTGGSVSTLTIQRTQQEDSAVYLCASSHKQGANTEAFFGQGTRLTVV.

The chain links TRBV3-1 to TRBJ2-1. CDR3 length: 13 amino acids. Per germline, CDR1 LGHDT and CDR2 YNNKEL (reference sequence). CDR3 in amino acids: CASSQGGRNEQFF.

The chain uses TRBV20-1 and TRBJ2-7. Germline CDR1 is DFQATT and CDR2 is SNEGSKA (reference sequence). The CDR3 covers 11 residues. The CDR3 here is CSGQNSYEQYF.

J is TRBJ2-3 and V is TRBV7-2. Germline CDR1 reads SGHTA; CDR2 reads FQGNSA. The CDR3 totals 14 residues. This CDR3 is CASSYGRSTDTQYF.

V usage is TRBV2 and J usage is TRBJ1-6. The CDR3 spans 14 residues. Germline CDR1 and CDR2: SNHLY and FYNNEI. The CDR3: CARNLRGRASPLHF.

The chain carries TRBV18 and TRBJ1-3; as DNA is missing, the TRBD1 call by TCRdb cannot be tested. Germline V gene sequence: CDR1 KGHSH, CDR2 LQKENI. CDR3 length: 17 residues. Here the CDR3 reads CASSPPGTEGRGNTIYF. The full variable domain, with the rest looked up from reference TRBV18 and TRBJ1-3, is NAGVMQNPRHLVRRRGQEARLRCSPMKGHSHVYWYRQLPEEGLKFMVYLQKENIIDESGMPKERFSAEFPKEGPSILRIQQVVRGDSAAYFCASSPPGTEGRGNTIYFGEGSWLTVV.

The J gene is TRBJ2-3, the V gene TRBV5-1; TCRdb returns TRBD1, unconfirmable since there is no DNA. Germline loops: CDR1 SGHRS, CDR2 YFSETQ. This CDR3 contains 14 residues. CDR3: CASSSRDPTDTQYF.

The V call is TRBV12-3 or TRBV12-4, the J call TRBJ1-6; TCRdb calls TRBD1, which cannot be checked without DNA. This CDR3 region has 15 residues. CDR3 region: CASSLDGGINSPLHF.

This sequence joins TRBV10-2 and TRBJ1-1. The CDR3 spans 13 residues. The germline V gene has CDR1 WSHSY and CDR2 SAAADI. CDR3 loop: CASSGQKWTEAFF.

This rearrangement joins TRBV7-2 to TRBJ2-5; the D call of TRBD1 rests on TCRdb alone, since no DNA is present to check it. The CDR3 is made up of 15 amino acids. Germline CDR1 and CDR2: SGHTA and FQGNSA. The chain's CDR3 is CASSLGNRELGTQYF.

This chain connects TRBV29-1 to TRBJ1-1; TCRdb's D gene call, TRBD1, goes unchecked for lack of DNA. The germline gives CDR1 SQVTM, CDR2 ANQGSEA. The CDR3 contains 13 residues. CDR3 in amino acids: CSVVGGGNTEAFF.

The chain's CDR3 is CATPDRANVLTF. The V call is TRBV28, the J call TRBJ2-6; TCRdb returns TRBD1, unconfirmable since there is no DNA. Germline V gives CDR1 MDHEN, CDR2 SYDVKM. This CDR3 region has 12 residues.

The chain combines TRBV5-5 with TRBJ1-1. Germline V gene data show CDR1 as SGHKS and CDR2 as YYEKEE (reference sequence). This CDR3 has 14 amino acids. The CDR3: CASSPTRLRTEAFF.